A single sample is the source of the 9 T cell receptor beta chains below, sequenced in a study of control samples from healthy donors and cancer patients (dated by TCRdb to the early 2020s). Library preparation employed the immunoSEQ multiplex PCR assay. The immuneACCESS repertoire file appears here via TCRdb, limited to in-frame rearrangements. These files lack a portion of the clones; in checked studies, under half of the deficit traces to unresolved V genes, and the cause of the others is not known. This sample has about 59,000 clones in its table, and more than 85% of those were observed once. Together, the top ten hold 1.7% of the sample. The sequenced sample consisted of PBMCs. These TCRs come from a man in his forties with colorectal cancer.

This rearrangement joins TRBV19 to TRBJ1-1; D ambiguous. CDR1 LNHDA and CDR2 SQIVND come from the germline V gene (reference sequence). Trimming shortened V by 5 bases and J by 0 bases, and 7 bases separated the two germline ends. The CDR3 length is 13 residues. CDR3 in amino acids: CASSSTMNTEAFF. The CDR3 DNA follows: TGTGCCAGTAGTTCAACTATGAACACTGAAGCTTTCTTT.

V usage is TRBV19 and J usage is TRBJ1-5; D may be TRBD1 (6 bases). Germline loops: CDR1 LNHDA, CDR2 SQIVND (reference sequence). Trimming removed 2 bases from V and 6 bases from J, with 17 bases in between. The length of the CDR3 is 16 residues. In nucleotides, the CDR3 is TGTGCCAGTAGTATATCTGACAGGCGGCAGGGTCAGCCCCAGCATTTT. Its translation: CASSISDRRQGQPQHF. Filled out from reference TRBV19 and TRBJ1-5, the complete variable domain reads DGGITQSPKYLFRKEGQNVTLSCEQNLNHDAMYWYRQDPGQGLRLIYYSQIVNDFQKGDIAEGYSVSREKKESFPLTVTSAQKNPTAFYLCASSISDRRQGQPQHFGDGTRLSIL.

The chain uses TRBV6-5 and TRBJ1-2; TRBD1 agrees at 7 bases. V dropped 7 bases and J dropped 4; count of bases not matched to a gene: 12. This CDR3 is 15 amino acids long. The V gene's germline CDR1 is MNHEY and CDR2 SVGAGI. CDR3 sequence reads: CASNTGQAISYGYTF. The CDR3 region has the DNA TGTGCCAGCAACACAGGACAGGCGATTTCCTATGGCTACACCTTC.

V and J are TRBV6-1 and TRBJ1-5, with D uncertain. V lost 1 base to trimming and J lost 6 bases, with 16 bases between them. From germline, CDR1 is MNHNS and CDR2 SASEGT. The CDR3 has 16 residues. In DNA form, the CDR3 reads TGTGCCAGCAGTGAAGGGATAGGGCAATTAAGTCAGCCCCAGCATTTT. Translation gives CASSEGIGQLSQPQHF.

The chain has TRBV12-3 or TRBV12-4 and TRBJ1-5; TRBD1 is a possible D gene (5 bases). This CDR3 is built from 12 residues. The ends were cut back, 3 bases at V and 7 bases at J, with 7 bases in the middle. CDR3 sequence reads: CASSLGVQPQHF. CDR3 coding DNA: TGTGCCAGCAGTTTGGGGGTGCAGCCCCAGCATTTT.

This clone was seen a single time. V and J are TRBV7-8 and TRBJ2-1, with D possibly matching TRBD1 (5 bases). CDR3 length equals 14 residues. CDR1 is SGHVS and CDR2 is FQNEAQ in the germline V gene. V was cut by 1 base and J by 5 bases, with 9 bases left in between. CDR3 DNA: TGTGCCAGCAGCTTAGACAGGCTGAACAATGAGCAGTTCTTC. It yields the protein CASSLDRLNNEQFF.

The rearrangement uses TRBV5-1 and TRBJ1-1; 7 bases align to TRBD1. V lost 4 bases to trimming and J lost 1 base; unmatched junction nucleotides: 4. The CDR3 is 14 amino acids. Germline assignment: CDR1 SGHRS and CDR2 YFSETQ. In DNA, the CDR3 is TGCGCCAGCAGCATCCGACAGGGGAACACTGAAGCTTTCTTT. Residues: CASSIRQGNTEAFF.

J is TRBJ2-7 and V is TRBV29-1, with TRBD2 as a possible D gene (5 bases). CDR1 SQVTM and CDR2 ANQGSEA come from the germline V gene. The CDR3 has 12 amino acids. Trimming removed 6 bases at V and 1 base at J, with 10 bases between. The CDR3: CSVARESYEQYF. CDR3 sequence (DNA): TGCAGCGTAGCCCGGGAATCCTACGAGCAGTACTTC.

V gene TRBV20-1 combines with J gene TRBJ2-2; 8 bases align to TRBD1. Germline V lookup: CDR1 DFQATT, CDR2 SNEGSKA (reference sequence). The CDR3 is 15 residues long. With 3 bases clipped from V and 5 bases from J, the junction kept 8 bases outside the gene matches. The DNA of the CDR3 is TGCAGTGCTAGTCCGCGACAGGGGAATACCGGGGAGCTGTTTTTT. Its translation: CSASPRQGNTGELFF.